Below, 2 T cell receptor beta chains from the same sample are listed, as sequenced in a study of read filtering for tumor transcriptome and immune sequencing. This library used around 400 ng RNA and molecular barcoded adaptors spanning alpha/delta and beta/gamma chains. TCRdb called the reads again in MiXCR, with one record for every CDR3 protein. The data hold about 130,000 distinct CDR3 sequences, with around 14% observed a single time. The sequencing input was a population of CD138-negative cells sorted from bone marrow. The source of these receptors is a donor at least 40 years old with multiple myeloma.

Concerning this clonotype itself: A read error may explain this, as a much larger clone is one base away. In this CDR3 the conserved last residue, phenylalanine or tryptophan, is missing, so a read error is likely. The rearrangement links TRBV29-1 to TRBJ2-7; TRBD2 aligns across 10 bases. This CDR3 has 16 amino acids. Per the germline V gene, CDR1 is SQVTM and CDR2 is ANQGSEA. The V segment lost 5 bases and the J segment 1 base; nucleotides outside the gene matches: 11. CDR3: CSVYLAGGIASYEQYS. CDR3 nucleotide sequence: TGCAGCGTTTATTTAGCGGGAGGAATAGCATCCTACGAGCAGTACTCC.

This clonotype was picked up many times. V usage is TRBV10-3 and J usage is TRBJ2-7; 8 bases line up with TRBD1. V trimming: 6 bases; J trimming: 1 base; junction bases outside the gene matches: 8. Germline values: CDR1 ENHRY, CDR2 SYGVKD. This CDR3 contains 15 residues. This chain's CDR3 is CAISPHWDRSYEQYF. CDR3 in DNA: TGTGCCATCAGCCCCCACTGGGACAGGTCCTACGAGCAGTACTTC.